This passage covers 16 T cell receptor beta chains from one sample sequenced in a study of blood T cell repertoires in COVID-19 (dated by TCRdb to 2020 to 2022). Libraries were made using the immunoSEQ multiplex PCR assay. This immuneACCESS table, as held by TCRdb, lists in-frame sequences with V and J called but not all clones. Of the missing ones, under half trace to an unresolved V gene in checked studies; the others have no known cause. For this sample there are about 130,000 clones; 81% appear just once. The ten top clones hold 8.4% of the sample. What was sequenced was peripheral blood. The receptor source for this set is a woman aged 60-75 years with active or convalescent COVID-19.

CDR3 residues: CASNHPQGSTYGYTF. The CDR3 DNA is TGTGCCAGTAACCACCCACAGGGGAGTACCTATGGCTACACCTTC. This rearrangement joins TRBV19 to TRBJ1-2; TRBD1 aligns across 7 bases. J gave up 4 bases and V 7 bases, and 12 bases lay outside the gene matches. The CDR3 runs 15 residues. The germline CDR1 and CDR2 sequences are LNHDA and SQIVND (reference sequence).

The table lists this clone with a few counts. V is TRBV7-9 and J is TRBJ1-1; TRBD1 aligns across 8 bases. Unmatched junction bases numbered 14, after V lost 5 bases and J lost 6 bases. CDR1 SEHNR and CDR2 FQNEAQ come from the germline V gene (reference sequence). The CDR3 is 16 amino acids. The CDR3 sequence is CASSPGGGQAGAEAFF. The CDR3 DNA sequence: TGTGCCAGCAGCCCAGGGGGGGGACAGGCGGGCGCTGAAGCTTTCTTT.

This rearrangement joins TRBV9 to TRBJ1-1, with D hard to call. This CDR3 has 13 amino acids. In germline, CDR1 is SGDLS, CDR2 YYNGEE. Deletions cut 4 bases from V and 5 bases from J, with 12 bases between. CDR3 protein: CASSSRPGTEAFF. The CDR3 region has the DNA TGTGCCAGCAGCTCCCGACCGGGGACTGAAGCTTTCTTT.

The V call is TRBV18, the J call TRBJ2-5; 9 bases align to TRBD1. CDR3 length: 15 residues. J lost 3 bases, V lost 4 bases, and 6 bases had no gene match. CDR1 KGHSH and CDR2 LQKENI come from the germline V gene. CDR3 DNA: TGTGCCAGCTCACAGGGACAGGGAATAGAAGAGACCCAGTACTTC. Translation gives CASSQGQGIEETQYF.

The rearrangement uses TRBV2 and TRBJ2-5; TRBD2 aligns across 13 bases. This CDR3 has 16 amino acids. Trimming cost V 6 bases and J 3 bases; bases outside gene matches: 7. Looked up from germline, CDR1 is SNHLY and CDR2 is FYNNEI. The CDR3 region is CASRSTSGRAEETQYF. The CDR3 region has the DNA TGTGCCAGCAGGTCCACTAGCGGGAGGGCAGAAGAGACCCAGTACTTC.

This clone was picked up one time. The chain recombines TRBV20-1 with TRBJ1-2; D perhaps matches TRBD1 (6 bases). Germline assignment: CDR1 DFQATT and CDR2 SNEGSKA (reference sequence). V dropped 5 bases and J dropped 4 bases, with 8 bases sitting between them. CDR3 length: 11 amino acids. The CDR3 nucleotides read TGCAGTGCTGCGGACAGCTATGGCTACACCTTC. This gives the protein CSAADSYGYTF.

This rearrangement joins TRBV29-1 to TRBJ2-7; 12 bases fit TRBD1. The CDR3 loop spans 16 amino acids. Germline V gene data show CDR1 as SQVTM and CDR2 as ANQGSEA. V was clipped by 4 bases and J by 2 bases; unmatched bases: 9. In DNA form, the CDR3 reads TGCAGCGTTGGCGGATTCCGGGACAGGGGGCCCTACGAGCAGTACTTC. Residues: CSVGGFRDRGPYEQYF.

The V and J genes are TRBV7-9 and TRBJ2-2; TRBD1 might be the D (6 bases). CDR3 length: 15 amino acids. Per germline, CDR1 SEHNR and CDR2 FQNEAQ (reference sequence). Deletions cut 6 bases from V and 4 bases from J, with 15 bases between. The CDR3 DNA is TGTGCCAGCAGGTACCGGGACATACTCACCGGGGAGCTGTTTTTT. Residues: CASRYRDILTGELFF. Full variable domain (remainder filled in from reference TRBV7-9 and TRBJ2-2): DTGVSQNPRHKITKRGQNVTFRCDPISEHNRLYWYRQTLGQGPEFLTYFQNEAQLEKSRLLSDRFSAERPKGSFSTLEIQRTEQGDSAMYLCASRYRDILTGELFFGEGSRLTVL.

The rearrangement uses TRBV9 and TRBJ2-5; a possible D gene is TRBD2 (5 bases). CDR3 length: 16 amino acids. V lost 0 bases and J 5 bases, leaving 17 bases between the germline ends. Germline V CDR1 and CDR2: SGDLS, YYNGEE. This CDR3 reads CASSVGSDSTGETQYF. CDR3 in DNA: TGTGCCAGCAGCGTAGGTTCGGACTCCACCGGTGAGACCCAGTACTTC. The complete variable domain, with remaining parts taken from reference TRBV9 and TRBJ2-5, reads DSGVTQTPKHLITATGQRVTLRCSPRSGDLSVYWYQQSLDQGLQFLIQYYNGEERAKGNILERFSAQQFPDLHSELNLSSLELGDSALYFCASSVGSDSTGETQYFGPGTRLLVL.

The chain employs TRBV9 and TRBJ2-1; 10 bases agree with TRBD2. The V gene end was trimmed by 0 bases and the J gene end by 5 bases; junction bases not matched to a gene: 11. Germline V CDR1 and CDR2: SGDLS, YYNGEE. The CDR3 spans 18 residues. The CDR3 protein is CASSVGVGLAGANNEQFF. The CDR3 region has the DNA TGTGCCAGCAGCGTAGGGGTAGGGCTAGCGGGAGCCAACAATGAGCAGTTCTTC.

The rearrangement links TRBV28 to TRBJ1-3; the D is unclear. The V and J ends lost 2 bases and 2 bases respectively, with 13 bases between them. There are 16 residues in the CDR3. Germline V CDR1 and CDR2: MDHEN, SYDVKM. DNA of the CDR3: TGTGCCAGCAGTTTAACTGTTCTATATCCTGGAAACACCATATATTTT. Translated: CASSLTVLYPGNTIYF.

This chain links TRBV15 with TRBJ2-7, with D uncertain. CDR3 length: 16 amino acids. The V gene lost 2 bases and the J gene lost 2 bases, with 16 bases spanning the gap. The germline V gene has CDR1 LNHNV and CDR2 YYDKDF (reference sequence). The CDR3 protein is CATSRSLGPITYEQYF. The CDR3 DNA is TGTGCCACCAGCAGATCCCTTGGGCCGATCACCTACGAGCAGTACTTC.

The J gene is TRBJ2-3, the V gene TRBV6-5; possibly TRBD2 for D (6 bases). The CDR3 has 14 amino acids. The germline CDR1 and CDR2 sequences are MNHEY and SVGAGI. Deletions cut 8 bases from V and 2 bases from J, with 14 bases between. The chain's CDR3 is CASGAGKITDTQYF. DNA for the CDR3: TGTGCCAGCGGGGCGGGGAAGATCACAGATACGCAGTATTTT.

The chain combines TRBV6-5 with TRBJ2-1; D is possibly TRBD2 (6 bases). The CDR3 covers 15 residues. Germline CDR1 is MNHEY and CDR2 is SVGAGI. The V and J ends lost 5 bases and 4 bases respectively, with 15 bases between them. CDR3 amino acids: CASSTIAVSYNEQFF. The DNA for the CDR3 is TGTGCCAGCAGTACTATAGCGGTGTCTTACAATGAGCAGTTCTTC.

The V gene is TRBV27, the J gene TRBJ2-7; TRBD1 matches 7 bases. This CDR3 contains 14 residues. Germline CDR1 is MNHEY and CDR2 is SMNVEV (reference sequence). Trimming removed 8 bases from V and 0 bases from J; junction bases left unmatched: 7. The CDR3 sequence is CASGPGDSSYEQYF. CDR3 DNA sequence: TGTGCCAGCGGTCCCGGGGACAGCTCCTACGAGCAGTACTTC.

This chain uses TRBV28 with TRBJ2-1, with D tentatively TRBD2 (5 bases). In germline, CDR1 is MDHEN, CDR2 SYDVKM. Trimming shortened V by 3 bases and J by 9 bases, and 15 bases separated the two germline ends. The CDR3 contains 14 residues. As DNA, the CDR3 is TGTGCCAGCAGTTTCCAGCGCACTCGGGGTGAGCAGTTCTTC. It is translated as CASSFQRTRGEQFF.